The 14 T cell receptor beta chains below were found in one sample sequenced in a study of CD8+ T cells in alopecia areata. A sort of pooled cutaneous lymph node cells used CD4, CD8alpha, NKG2D, NKG2ACE and other stains. cDNA serving as the sequencing template came from extracted, reverse transcribed RNA. Clones were sequenced by immunoSEQ multiplex PCR, and TCRdb holds only the in-frame ones, with some missing. This sample includes under 350,000 clones with no singletons; its ten biggest clones take up 0.9% to 1.5%. Sequencing used CD4+ T cells sorted from a lymph node. The receptor source for this set is a C3H/HeJ mouse with alopecia areata. MHC haplotype of the strain: H2-k.

Concerning this clone: Here the gene names and germline are mouse. The read finishes 4 residues shy of the CDR3 end, and the germline J gene is used to complete it. The chain recombines TRBV1 with TRBJ2-7; 9 nucleotides line up with TRBD2. J lost 0 bases, V lost 0 bases, and 6 bases had no gene match. The germline gives CDR1 NSQYPW, CDR2 LRSPGD (reference sequence). The CDR3 has 17 residues. The part of the CDR3 DNA that was read is TGCACCTGCAGTGCAGACGTAGACTGGGGGAGCTCCTAT. Translation: CTCSADVDWGSSY. The whole CDR3 protein is CTCSADVDWGSSYEQYF.

This clone turned up a few times. Gene names and germline refer to mouse. The CDR3 end falls 4 residues outside the read, so it is completed with the germline J gene. The rearrangement joins TRBV29 to TRBJ2-7; 10 bases align to TRBD2. The ends lost 3 bases at V and 2 bases at J; junction bases unmatched: 1. Looked up from germline, CDR1 is MSHET and CDR2 is SYDVDS. The CDR3 covers 14 residues. This CDR3 reads CASSLTGGPYEQYF. The CDR3 bases that were read are TGTGCTAGCAGTTTGACTGGGGGGCCCTAT.

This clone was found a few times. Genes and germline are mouse. The CDR3 extends 4 residues past the end of the read, so its final part is completed from the germline J gene. The chain uses TRBV31 and TRBJ1-1; maybe TRBD1 (5 bases). This CDR3 has 12 amino acids. Germline loops: CDR1 GKSSPN, CDR2 SITVG. The CDR3 is CAWSPRQSEVFF. Partial CDR3 DNA: TGTGCCTGGAGTCCCCGACAGTCA.

Comments on this clone: Gene names and germline match the mouse. Sequencing ends 4 residues short of the CDR3 end; the germline J gene provides the rest. The chain employs TRBV13-2 and TRBJ1-1; possibly TRBD1 for D (6 bases). The CDR3 length is 13 residues. Germline V gene lookup returns CDR1 NNHNN and CDR2 SYGAGS (reference sequence). The CDR3 bases that were read are TGTGCCAGCGGTGAAGGGGGGGGGCGA. As protein: CASGEGGGR. The whole CDR3 reads CASGEGGGREVFF.

The sample holds a few counts of this clone. Gene names and germline refer to mouse. The CDR3 end lies 4 residues beyond the end of the read and is filled in from the germline J gene. Other DNA sequences in this specimen translate into the identical CDR3. This sequence joins TRBV19 and TRBJ2-3, with 7 bases lining up with TRBD1. This CDR3 is 15 amino acids long. CDR1 is FNHDT and CDR2 is SITEND in the germline V gene (reference sequence). J lost 0 bases, V lost 4 bases, and 5 bases had no gene match. CDR3 bases read: TGTGCCAGCAGTCTCGGGACAGCTAGTGCAGAA. It translates to CASSLGTASAE. The entire CDR3 is CASSLGTASAETLYF.

Remarks on this clone: A single base separates this from a much larger clone, so it may be a read error. Gene names and germline match the mouse. The CDR3 goes on 4 residues after the read ends, and that part is filled in from the germline J gene. The chain combines TRBV19 with TRBJ2-5, with D perhaps TRBD1 (5 bases). Germline values: CDR1 FNHDT, CDR2 SITEND (reference sequence). The CDR3 loop spans 12 amino acids. V shed 4 bases and J shed 3 bases, with 6 bases lying between them. CDR3 DNA (partial): TGTGCCAGCAGTGGACAACAAGAC. Its protein product is CASSGQQD. The CDR3, in full, reads CASSGQQDTQYF.

Comment on this clone: Gene names denote mouse genes. The read ends 4 residues early relative to the CDR3; the germline J gene fills the gap. This chain links TRBV13-1 with TRBJ2-2; TRBD2 is a possible D gene (6 bases). The V gene's germline CDR1 is NSHNY and CDR2 SYGAGN. V lost 3 bases, J lost 4 bases, and 7 bases lay in between. This CDR3 is built from 13 residues. The CDR3 reads CASSVWGTGQLYF. The sequenced CDR3 bases are TGTGCCAGCAGTGTCTGGGGCACCGGG.

This clone was counted only a few times. The gene names given are mouse names. The DNA ends 4 residues before the CDR3 does, and the rest of the CDR3 is filled in from the germline J gene. This chain links TRBV14 with TRBJ2-7; 9 bases fit TRBD1. Per the germline V gene, CDR1 is SGHDT and CDR2 is FRDEAV. The CDR3 spans 13 residues. CDR3 DNA, as far as it was read: TGTGCCAGCAGTTTCTGGGACAGGGAT. This sequence encodes CASSFWDRD. The whole CDR3 sequence reads CASSFWDRDEQYF.

On this clone: The gene symbols are mouse symbols. The read is 3 residues too short to cover the CDR3 end, so that end is filled in from the germline J gene. The chain is built from TRBV13-3 and TRBJ1-6, with no clear D. TRBJ1-6 is recorded as an ORF, its role being uncertain. Germline CDR1 and CDR2: NNHDY and SYVADS. The length of the CDR3 is 14 residues. Trimming cost V 2 bases and J 3 bases, with 6 bases left between them. The CDR3 bases that were read are TGTGCCAGCAGTGACGACATCTATAATTCGCCC. It codes for CASSDDIYNSP. The whole CDR3 sequence is CASSDDIYNSPLYF.

Of note for this clone: Gene names refer to mouse genes. The CDR3 is cut off 4 residues early in the read; its end comes from the germline J gene. The chain has TRBV17 and TRBJ2-7, with D possibly being TRBD2 (5 bases). Deletions cut 0 bases from V and 1 base from J, with 7 bases between. The germline gives CDR1 MNHDT, CDR2 YYDKIL. The CDR3 extends over 14 amino acids. The covered CDR3 bases are TGTGCTAGCAGTAGAGACTGGGCTTCCTAT. Translated: CASSRDWASY. The CDR3 reads in full as CASSRDWASYEQYF.

On this clone itself: The gene names here belong to mouse. With the read ending 4 residues before the CDR3 end, the germline J gene is used to fill in that end. V gene TRBV13-2 combines with J gene TRBJ2-2, with 10 bases that match TRBD2. V dropped 0 bases and J dropped 0; count of bases not matched to a gene: 2. The CDR3 spans 17 residues. Per the germline V gene, CDR1 is NNHNN and CDR2 is SYGAGS (reference sequence). The CDR3 spells CASGDGTGGSNTGQLYF. CDR3 bases read: TGTGCCAGCGGTGATGGGACTGGGGGTTCAAACACCGGG.

The table lists this clone with a few counts. Genes and germline are mouse. The read is 4 residues too short to cover the CDR3 end, so that end is filled in from the germline J gene. J is TRBJ2-1 and V is TRBV13-3; 12 nucleotides agree with TRBD2. The J segment lost 0 bases and the V segment lost 5 bases, leaving 6 bases of the junction unmatched. This CDR3 is built from 17 residues. CDR1 NNHDY and CDR2 SYVADS come from the germline V gene. Partial CDR3 DNA: TGTGCCAGCAGCGCCGGGACTGGGGGGCGTAACTATGCT. Protein sequence: CASSAGTGGRNYA. The complete CDR3 reads CASSAGTGGRNYAEQFF.

This clone appeared a few times. Any gene name here is a mouse gene name. The sequence runs out 4 residues before the end of the CDR3; the remainder is reconstructed from the germline J gene. Different DNA sequences within this sample yield the same CDR3. This chain uses TRBV19 with TRBJ1-1; a possible D gene is TRBD1 (5 bases). CDR3 length: 13 residues. The V gene lost 5 bases and the J gene lost 3 bases, with 11 bases spanning the gap. Germline V CDR1 and CDR2: FNHDT, SITEND (reference sequence). CDR3 DNA (partial): TGTGCCAGCAGCCAGGGAAGGGACACA. Translating gives CASSQGRDT. The entire CDR3 sequence reads CASSQGRDTEVFF. The full variable domain, in which reference TRBV19 and TRBJ1-1 provide the parts outside the CDR3, is GGIITQTPKFLIGQEGQKLTLKCQQNFNHDTMYWYRQDSGKGLRLIYYSITENDLQKGDLSEGYDASREKKSSFSLTVTSAQKNEMAVFLCASSQGRDTEVFFGKGTRLTVV.

To note about this clone: Genes here carry mouse names. The read ends 4 residues before the CDR3 terminus; that terminus is restored from the germline J gene. The chain carries TRBV5 and TRBJ2-7; the match to TRBD2 covers 10 bases. CDR1 and CDR2 (germline): LGHNA, YNLKQL (reference sequence). V was clipped by 3 bases and J by 2 bases; unmatched bases: 4. There are 15 residues in the CDR3. CDR3: CASSHEGLGAYEQYF. CDR3 DNA (partial): TGTGCCAGCAGCCATGAAGGACTGGGGGCCTAT.